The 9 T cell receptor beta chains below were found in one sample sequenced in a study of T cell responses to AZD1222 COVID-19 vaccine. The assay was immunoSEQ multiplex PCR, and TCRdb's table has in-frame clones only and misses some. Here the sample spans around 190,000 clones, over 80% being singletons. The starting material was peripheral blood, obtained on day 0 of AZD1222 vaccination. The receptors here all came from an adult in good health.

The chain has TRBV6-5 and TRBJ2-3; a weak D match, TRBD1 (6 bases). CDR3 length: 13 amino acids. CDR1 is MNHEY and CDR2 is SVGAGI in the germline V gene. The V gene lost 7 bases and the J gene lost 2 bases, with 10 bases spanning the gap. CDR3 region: CASNWDTTDTQYF. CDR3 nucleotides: TGTGCCAGCAATTGGGACACCACAGATACGCAGTATTTT.

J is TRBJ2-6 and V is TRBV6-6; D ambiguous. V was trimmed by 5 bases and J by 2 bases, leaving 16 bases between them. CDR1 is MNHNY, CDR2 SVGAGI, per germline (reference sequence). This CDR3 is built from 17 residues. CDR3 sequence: CASSQTRRVTGANVLTF. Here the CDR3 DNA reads TGTGCCAGCAGTCAAACCAGGAGAGTAACTGGGGCCAACGTCCTGACTTTC.

CDR3 DNA sequence: TGTGCCTGGAGTGTACGGGGACGCCACGGAACCGGGGAGCTGTTTTTT. Its protein product is CAWSVRGRHGTGELFF. The genes are TRBV30 and TRBJ2-2, with D perhaps given as TRBD1 or TRBD2 (5 bases each). V was cut by 0 bases and J by 5 bases, with 16 bases left in between. The CDR3 consists of 16 residues. Per germline, CDR1 GTSNPN and CDR2 SVGIG (reference sequence). Full variable domain (remainder filled in from reference TRBV30 and TRBJ2-2): SQTIHQWPATLVQPVGSPLSLECTVEGTSNPNLYWYRQAAGRGLQLLFYSVGIGQISSEVPQNLSASRPQDRQFILSSKKLLLSDSGFYLCAWSVRGRHGTGELFFGEGSRLTVL.

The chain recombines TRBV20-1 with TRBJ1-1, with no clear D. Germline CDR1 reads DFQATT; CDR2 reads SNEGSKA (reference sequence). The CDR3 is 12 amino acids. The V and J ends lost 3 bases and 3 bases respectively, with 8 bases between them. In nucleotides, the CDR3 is TGCAGTGCTAGTGATAGGGACACTGAAGCTTTCTTT. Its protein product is CSASDRDTEAFF.

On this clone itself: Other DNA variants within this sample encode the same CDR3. This CDR3 is CASSVDRNTEAFF. The CDR3 nucleotides are TGTGCCAGCAGCGTAGACAGGAACACTGAAGCTTTCTTT. The chain recombines TRBV9 with TRBJ1-1; no reliable D call. The CDR3 sequence is 13 residues long. CDR1 is SGDLS, CDR2 YYNGEE, per germline. Deletions cut 0 bases from V and 1 base from J, with 4 bases between.

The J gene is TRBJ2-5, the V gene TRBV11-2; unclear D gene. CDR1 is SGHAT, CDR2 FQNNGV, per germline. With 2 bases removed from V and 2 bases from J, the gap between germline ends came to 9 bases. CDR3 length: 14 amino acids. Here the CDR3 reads CASSLMSQQETQYF. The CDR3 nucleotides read TGTGCCAGCAGCTTAATGTCTCAGCAAGAGACCCAGTACTTC.

CDR3 loop: CASSVIGPVGEYTEAFF. The CDR3 region has the DNA TGTGCCAGCAGCGTCATTGGGCCCGTGGGGGAGTATACTGAAGCTTTCTTT. V and J are TRBV9 and TRBJ1-1; D perhaps matches TRBD1 (5 bases). Per the germline V gene, CDR1 is SGDLS and CDR2 is YYNGEE. V gave up 2 bases and J gave up 5 bases, with 22 bases separating them. CDR3 length: 17 residues.

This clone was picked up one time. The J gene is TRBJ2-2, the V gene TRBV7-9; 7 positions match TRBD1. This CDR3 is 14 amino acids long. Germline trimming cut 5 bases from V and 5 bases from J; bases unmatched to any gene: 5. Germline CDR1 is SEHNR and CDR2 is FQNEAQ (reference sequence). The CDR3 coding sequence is TGTGCCAGCAGCGACAGGGCTGGAACCGGGGAGCTGTTTTTT. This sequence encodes CASSDRAGTGELFF.

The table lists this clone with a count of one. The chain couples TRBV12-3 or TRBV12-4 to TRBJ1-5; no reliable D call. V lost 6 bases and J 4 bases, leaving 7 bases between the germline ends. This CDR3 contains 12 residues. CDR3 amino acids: CASRKENQPQHF. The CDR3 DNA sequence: TGTGCCAGCAGAAAAGAGAATCAGCCCCAGCATTTT.